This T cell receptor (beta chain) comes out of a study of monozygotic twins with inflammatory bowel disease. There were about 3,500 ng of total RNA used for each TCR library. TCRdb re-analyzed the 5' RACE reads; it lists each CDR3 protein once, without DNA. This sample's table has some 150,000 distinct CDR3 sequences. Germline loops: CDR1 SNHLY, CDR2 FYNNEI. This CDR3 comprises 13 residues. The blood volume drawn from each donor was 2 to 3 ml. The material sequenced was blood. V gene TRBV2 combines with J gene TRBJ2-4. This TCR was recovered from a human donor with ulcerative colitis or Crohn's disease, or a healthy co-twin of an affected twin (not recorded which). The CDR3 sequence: CASIRDIKNIQYF.